Listed below are T cell receptor beta chains from one sample, sequenced in a study of sequential checkpoint blockade in melanoma. This table comes from immunoSEQ multiplex PCR, and its TCRdb copy is limited to in-frame clones, with some not included. Of about 4,000 clones listed, roughly 23% are singletons. The sample consisted of tumor tissue (inferred from file names), taken from a patient given nivolumab and ipilimumab in sequence. These receptors were obtained from a human donor with melanoma. Each CDR3 is given without its conserved first and last residue. The size of a clone is reported for some rows only, either as once, few or many, or as a class for expanded clones.

j_call v_call clone_size cdr3_aa
TRBJ2-5 TRBV11-3 many ASSLWGGPRTQY
TRBJ1-6 TRBV6-8 few ASSYPYSPLH
TRBJ1-1 TRBV9 NA ASTVERNTEAF
TRBJ2-5 TRBV4-1 NA ASSQEAGETQY
TRBJ2-1 TRBV6-8 NA ASSYRGSYNEQF
TRBJ1-3 TRBV30 few AWSGTGIGSGNTIY
TRBJ2-3 TRBV9 NA ASSRFSREEY
TRBJ2-2 TRBV6-8 few ASSTLSPQTTGELF
TRBJ1-2 TRBV6-8 NA ASRDPGQWNHGYT
TRBJ2-7 TRBV11-3 many ASSSPGRLRYEQY
TRBJ2-7 TRBV4-1 NA ASSQGGTGMSEQY
TRBJ1-1 TRBV30 NA AWSRKGVTEAF
TRBJ1-5 TRBV19 NA ASRDYGSNQPQH
TRBJ2-7 TRBV12-5 NA ASGSPDRGGLQQY
TRBJ2-6 TRBV11-3 many ASSLVGGAGANVLT
TRBJ1-6 TRBV11-3 many ASSVAGSSYNSPLH
TRBJ1-1 TRBV18 NA ASSPPSGAGTEAF
TRBJ2-3 TRBV19 NA ASSMGTDTQY
TRBJ2-3 TRBV11-3 many ASSDRRAGDTQY
TRBJ1-1 TRBV6-8 NA ASSDRGNTEAF
TRBJ2-3 TRBV5-1 NA ASSPEGGYTDTQY
TRBJ1-1 TRBV10-3 NA AISESRGGKDTEAF
TRBJ1-2 TRBV19 NA ASKWGVQSANYGYT
TRBJ2-3 TRBV6-1 NA ASSEAKGGFTDTQY
TRBJ2-3 TRBV29-1 NA SVDNGVSTDTQY
TRBJ2-1 TRBV10-2 few ASSGSGGSYNEQF
TRBJ1-4 TRBV11-3 medium-sized ASSSQGTNEKLF
TRBJ2-7 TRBV11-3 large ASSFRGQGNYEQY
TRBJ1-4 TRBV5-1 NA ASSSQGANEKLF
TRBJ2-3 TRBV6-8 few ASSYWGLAGLTDTQY
TRBJ1-4 TRBV15 few ATSVGGVDEKLF
TRBJ1-6 TRBV11-3 NA ASSLSSMDSPLH
TRBJ2-5 TRBV6-8 medium-sized ASSQVYAGSGTQY
TRBJ2-7 TRBV19 NA ASSIPFGNSYEQY
TRBJ2-1 TRBV6-7 few ASSSGGLQF
TRBJ2-5 TRBV6-8 medium-sized ASSSPSGGAD
TRBJ1-3 TRBV30 once AWSPTVGNTIY
TRBJ1-3 TRBV11-3 many ASSLLFTGNTIY
TRBJ1-4 TRBV6-8 NA ASSDGLGTSNEKLF
TRBJ2-2 TRBV6-8 few ASTYRVRAGELF
TRBJ1-4 TRBV5-1 NA ASSPRTGGYEKLF
TRBJ2-3 TRBV18 NA ASSPETSGTNTDTQY
TRBJ2-1 TRBV19 NA ASSRRGGQVNHNEQF
TRBJ1-6 TRBV6-8 medium-sized AISGREWASPLH
TRBJ1-4 TRBV11-3 medium-sized ASSSGGGLKEKLF
TRBJ1-2 TRBV10-2 few ASSRDRGSNYGYT
TRBJ2-7 TRBV6-8 few ASSWGTGEQY
TRBJ1-5 TRBV6-8 NA ASSPLGPVTQH
TRBJ1-3 TRBV11-3 medium-sized ASRSRTARVDTSGNTIY
TRBJ1-3 TRBV6-8 medium-sized ASLRGQSGNTIY
TRBJ1-2 TRBV6-8 few ASSYSQRGGYGYT
TRBJ2-4 TRBV12-5 few ASGTVKNIQY
TRBJ2-2 TRBV11-3 NA ASSQTSGGTNTGELF